This TCR beta chain was captured by sequencing in a study of CD8 T cells in ankylosing spondylitis. Study outcomes and limitations: One TCR beta motif, made up of roughly eight highly homologous variants, appeared characteristic of ankylosing spondylitis blood.

Ten or more counts support this clonotype. Its antigen is currently unknown. Making the TCR beta libraries involved quantitative 5'-RACE with molecular barcodes. In TCRdb, the 5' RACE reads were re-called with MiXCR into one record per CDR3 protein. The sample carries approximately 210,000 distinct CDR3 sequences, around 13% recorded once. CDR3 length equals 17 residues. Trimming cost V 4 bases and J 0 bases, with 16 bases left between them. From germline, CDR1 is SEHNR and CDR2 FQNEAQ (reference sequence). Sequenced input: blood, either unsorted or a sorted T cell fraction (not recorded which). The clonotype originates from a male donor with ankylosing spondylitis or in good health (not recorded which). The V call is TRBV7-9, the J call TRBJ2-1, with unresolved D. The DNA for the CDR3 is TGTGCCAGCAGCTCAACCCGGACGACTTCCTCCTACAATGAGCAGTTCTTC. This codes for CASSSTRTTSSYNEQFF.